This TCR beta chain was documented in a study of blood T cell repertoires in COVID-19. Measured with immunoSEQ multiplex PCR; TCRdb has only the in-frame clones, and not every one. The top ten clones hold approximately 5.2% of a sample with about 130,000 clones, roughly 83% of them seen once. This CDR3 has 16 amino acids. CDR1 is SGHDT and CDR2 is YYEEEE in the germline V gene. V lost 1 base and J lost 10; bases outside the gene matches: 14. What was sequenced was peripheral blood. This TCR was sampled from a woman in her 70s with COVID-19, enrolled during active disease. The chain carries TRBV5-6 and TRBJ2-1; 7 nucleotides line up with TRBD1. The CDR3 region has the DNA TGTGCCAGCAGCTTGCCCCGACAGGGTCTCATCACGGAGCAGTTCTTC. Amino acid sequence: CASSLPRQGLITEQFF. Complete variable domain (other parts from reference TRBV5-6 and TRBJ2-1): DAGVTQSPTHLIKTRGQQVTLRCSPKSGHDTVSWYQQALGQGPQFIFQYYEEEERQRGNFPDRFSGHQFPNYSSELNVNALLLGDSALYLCASSLPRQGLITEQFFGPGTRLTVL.